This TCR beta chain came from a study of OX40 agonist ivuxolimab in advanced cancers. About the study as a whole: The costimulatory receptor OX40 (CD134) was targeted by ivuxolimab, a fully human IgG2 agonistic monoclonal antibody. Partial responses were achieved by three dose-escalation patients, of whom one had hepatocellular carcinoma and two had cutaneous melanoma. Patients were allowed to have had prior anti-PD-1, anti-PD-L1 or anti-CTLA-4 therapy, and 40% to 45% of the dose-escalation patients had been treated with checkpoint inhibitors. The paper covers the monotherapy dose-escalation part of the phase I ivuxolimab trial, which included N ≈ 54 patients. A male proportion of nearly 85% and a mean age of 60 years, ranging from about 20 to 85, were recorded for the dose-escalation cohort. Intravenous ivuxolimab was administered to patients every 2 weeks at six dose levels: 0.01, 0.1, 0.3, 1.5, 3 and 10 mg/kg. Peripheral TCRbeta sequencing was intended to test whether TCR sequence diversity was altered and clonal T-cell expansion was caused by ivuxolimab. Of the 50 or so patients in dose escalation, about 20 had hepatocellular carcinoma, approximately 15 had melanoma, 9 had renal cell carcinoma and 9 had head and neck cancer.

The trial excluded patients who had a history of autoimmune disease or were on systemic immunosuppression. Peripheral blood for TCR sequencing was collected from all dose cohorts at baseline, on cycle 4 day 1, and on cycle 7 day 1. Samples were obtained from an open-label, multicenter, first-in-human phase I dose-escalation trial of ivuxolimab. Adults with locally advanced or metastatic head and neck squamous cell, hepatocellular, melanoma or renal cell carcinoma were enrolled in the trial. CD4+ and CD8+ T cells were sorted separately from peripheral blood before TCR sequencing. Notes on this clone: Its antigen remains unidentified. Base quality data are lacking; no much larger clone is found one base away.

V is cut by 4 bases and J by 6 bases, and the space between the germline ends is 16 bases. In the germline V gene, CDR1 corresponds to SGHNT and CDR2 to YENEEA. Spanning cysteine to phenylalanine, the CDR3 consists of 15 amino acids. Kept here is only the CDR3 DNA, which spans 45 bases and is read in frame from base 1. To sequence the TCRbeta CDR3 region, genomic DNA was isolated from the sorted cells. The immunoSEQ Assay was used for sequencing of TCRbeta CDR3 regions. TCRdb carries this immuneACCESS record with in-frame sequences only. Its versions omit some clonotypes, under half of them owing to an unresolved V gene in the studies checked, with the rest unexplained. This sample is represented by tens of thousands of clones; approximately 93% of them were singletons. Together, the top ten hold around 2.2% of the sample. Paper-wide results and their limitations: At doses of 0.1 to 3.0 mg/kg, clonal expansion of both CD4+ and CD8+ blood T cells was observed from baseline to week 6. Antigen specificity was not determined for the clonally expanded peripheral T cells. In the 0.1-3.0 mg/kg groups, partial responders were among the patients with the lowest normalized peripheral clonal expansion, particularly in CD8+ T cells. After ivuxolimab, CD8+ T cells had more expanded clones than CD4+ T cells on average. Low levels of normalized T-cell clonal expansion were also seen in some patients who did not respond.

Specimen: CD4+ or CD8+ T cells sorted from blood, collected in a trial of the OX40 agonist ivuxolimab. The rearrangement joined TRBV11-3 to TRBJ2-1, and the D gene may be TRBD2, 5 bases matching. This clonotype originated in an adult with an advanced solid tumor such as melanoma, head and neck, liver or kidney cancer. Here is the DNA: TGTGCCAGCAGCTCAGGACGGACGGGGTTCAATGAGCAGTTCTTC. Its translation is CASSSGRTGFNEQFF.